The entry below gives a single T cell receptor (beta chain) sequence along with its context. This clone occurred once. Its antigen has not been determined. The input lacks base qualities; no much larger clone sits a single base away. Counted from cysteine to phenylalanine, this CDR3 has 15 amino acids. The CDR3 DNA has 45 bases and is translated from base 1. Relative to germline, V is 2 bases shorter and J is 8 bases shorter, with 15 bases between their ends. CDR1 and CDR2 are drawn from the germline V gene: MDHEN, SYDVKM. This entry belongs to a study of graft-versus-host responses after intestinal transplantation (dated by TCRdb to the early 2020s). Study-wide context: The transplants that recipients received were multivisceral, liver-intestinal, or isolated intestinal. Every recipient was given anti-thymocyte globulin induction, then maintenance tacrolimus and steroids for 2 to 3 years. After intestinal transplantation, graft-versus-host and host-versus-graft alloreactive T cell clones in the graft, circulation and bone marrow were tracked using bulk TCR-beta CDR3 sequencing. To identify alloreactive clones, pre-transplant mixed lymphocyte reaction products were sequenced and compared with unstimulated pre-transplant donor and recipient T cells. Of the roughly 25 intestinal transplant recipients enrolled in the cohort, one of whom was a retransplant, 3 patients without pretransplant specimens were excluded. Donor T cell macrochimerism was defined as a peak of at least 4% donor T cells among recipient peripheral blood mononuclear cells. Samples from a few later patients were sequenced in-house on an Illumina MiSeq with MiXCR processing rather than by the commercial service. General study outcomes and caveats: Early after transplant, declines in HvG clones were associated with peak levels of circulating GvH clones. GvH clones were found in recipient bone marrow, and some of the GvH clones appeared earlier in ileal mucosa or blood, which is consistent with an intestinal mucosal origin. The relatively low number and heterogeneity of intestinal transplant patients limited the conclusions. In the allografts of patients with donor T cell macrochimerism, GvH to HvG T cell clonal ratios were high.

Library preparation employed the immunoSEQ multiplex PCR assay. For most patients, genomic DNA was isolated with the Qiagen DNeasy Blood and Tissue Kit and shipped frozen to Adaptive Biotechnologies for TCR sequencing. High-throughput TCR-beta CDR3 sequencing of genomic DNA from most patients was performed by Adaptive Biotechnologies. The source study handled its data this way. TCR sequencing data for around 19 patients were retrieved from Adaptive's ImmunoSEQ software; three other patients were processed with MiXCR and VDJtools. CD4 versus CD8 sorting errors were corrected by removing sequences found in both subsets at a frequency ratio below 5:1. CDR3 nucleotide sequences shared between donor and recipient were removed because the origin of such sequences could not be assigned. Alloreactive clones required at least 2-fold expansion over unstimulated cells and minimum CFSE-low frequency of 0.002% (template counts) or 0.001% (read counts). Mappable clones were those detected in sequenced pre-transplant spleen, lymph node, or MLR CFSE-low populations of the donor or recipient. Cumulative frequency of alloreactive clones was calculated as a percentage of all sequences weighted by copy number. In its TCRdb copy, this immuneACCESS table keeps in-frame sequences only and misses some clones. Where compared with another copy, unresolved V genes explain less than half of these, and the others have no known cause. That table is the source of V, J and clone size, and D and trimming were worked out from the DNA. This sample comprises roughly 120,000 clones, about nine tenths of them detected only once. The ten largest clones take up approximately 0.17% of the sample.

This specimen's time point label, interpreted: cells obtained before transplantation from donor or recipient. CD3+CD4+ and CD3+CD8+ populations were FACS-sorted from unstimulated pre-transplant donor and recipient cells taken from spleen or lymph nodes. Sequenced material: unstimulated CD4+ T cells sorted from spleen or lymph node cells, taken before intestinal transplant. The chain was built from TRBV28 and TRBJ1-4; the D segment cannot be called with confidence. This TCR came from a human donor who received an intestinal transplant. The DNA sequence reads TGTGCCAGCAGTTTAGGCCCCATTAGCCGCGAAAAACTGTTTTTT. The translation is CASSLGPISREKLFF. Full variable domain (CDR3 extended with the reference TRBV28 and TRBJ1-4 proteins): DVKVTQSSRYLVKRTGEKVFLECVQDMDHENMFWYRQDPGLGLRLIYFSYDVKMKEKGDIPEGYSVSREKKERFSLILESASTNQTSMYLCASSLGPISREKLFFGSGTQLSVL.